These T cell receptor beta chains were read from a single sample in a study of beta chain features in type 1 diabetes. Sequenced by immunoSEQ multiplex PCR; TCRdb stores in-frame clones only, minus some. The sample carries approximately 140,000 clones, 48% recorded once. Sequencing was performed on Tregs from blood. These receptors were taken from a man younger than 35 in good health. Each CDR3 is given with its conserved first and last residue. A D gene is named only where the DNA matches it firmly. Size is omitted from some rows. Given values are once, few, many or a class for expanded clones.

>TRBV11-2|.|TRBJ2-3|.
CASSSEPGYTDTQYF
TGTGCCAGCAGCTCCGAACCGGGTTACACAGATACGCAGTATTTT
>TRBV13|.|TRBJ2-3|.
CASSYNTDTQYF
TGTGCCAGCAGCTACAACACAGATACGCAGTATTTT
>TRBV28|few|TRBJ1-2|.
CASSLWGGSIYGYTF
TGTGCCAGCAGTCTTTGGGGGGGGAGCATCTATGGCTACACCTTC
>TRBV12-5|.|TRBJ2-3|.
CASGLGQVTDTQYF
TGTGCTAGTGGTTTGGGACAGGTCACAGATACGCAGTATTTT
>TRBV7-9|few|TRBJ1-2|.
CASSFAEGDGYTF
TGTGCCAGCAGCTTCGCGGAAGGGGATGGCTACACCTTC
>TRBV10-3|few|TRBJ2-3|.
CAISDSNTQYF
TGTGCCATCAGTGATTCTAATACGCAGTATTTT
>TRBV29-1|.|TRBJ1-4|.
CSVQVLPGEKLFF
TGCAGCGTTCAGGTGCTCCCCGGTGAAAAACTGTTTTTT
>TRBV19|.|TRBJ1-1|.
CASSNIRRGGPPERAFF
TGTGCCAGTAGTAATATACGAAGAGGGGGACCCCCTGAAAGGGCTTTCTTT
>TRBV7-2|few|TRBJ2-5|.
CASSLNFQRQETQYF
TGTGCCAGCAGCTTGAACTTTCAACGTCAAGAGACCCAGTACTTC
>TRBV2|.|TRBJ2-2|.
CASSRRYSGGNTGELFF
TGTGCCAGCAGTCGAAGATATAGCGGAGGGAACACCGGGGAGCTGTTTTTT
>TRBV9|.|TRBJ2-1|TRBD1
CASSPSGQGGEQFF
TGTGCCAGCAGCCCATCGGGACAGGGGGGTGAGCAGTTCTTC
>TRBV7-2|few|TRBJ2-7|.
CASSLGGGTYEQYF
TGTGCCAGCAGCTTAGGAGGGGGAACCTACGAGCAGTACTTC
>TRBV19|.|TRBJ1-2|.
CASSIVGQPYGYTF
TGTGCCAGTAGTATAGTCGGACAACCCTATGGCTACACCTTC
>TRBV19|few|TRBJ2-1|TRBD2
CASSIQRGTISEQFF
TGTGCCAGTAGTATCCAGCGGGGGACCATTTCAGAGCAGTTCTTC
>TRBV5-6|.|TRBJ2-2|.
CASRLSPNTGELFF
TGTGCCAGTAGACTCAGCCCGAACACCGGGGAGCTGTTTTTT
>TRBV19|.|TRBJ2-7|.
CASSRLGSNYEQYF
TGTGCCAGTAGCCGGTTGGGCAGCAACTACGAGCAGTACTTC
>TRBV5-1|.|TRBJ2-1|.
CASSAGRGSYNEQFF
TGCGCCAGCAGCGCGGGACGGGGCTCCTACAATGAGCAGTTCTTC
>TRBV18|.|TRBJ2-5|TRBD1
CASSNRDSETQYF
TGTGCCAGCTCCAACCGGGACAGTGAGACCCAGTACTTC
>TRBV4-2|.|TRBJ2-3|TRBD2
CASARTREYFTDTQYF
TGTGCCAGCGCTAGAACGCGGGAGTATTTCACAGATACGCAGTATTTT
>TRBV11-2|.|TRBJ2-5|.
CASSRRPGVIETQYF
TGTGCCAGCAGCAGAAGGCCAGGGGTGATTGAGACCCAGTACTTC
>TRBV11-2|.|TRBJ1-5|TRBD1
CASSLAGDSSQPQHF
TGTGCCAGCAGCTTAGCGGGGGACAGTAGTCAGCCCCAGCATTTT
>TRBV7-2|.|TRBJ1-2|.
CASSLQGVSSYGYTF
TGTGCCAGCAGCTTACAGGGTGTTTCGTCCTATGGCTACACCTTC
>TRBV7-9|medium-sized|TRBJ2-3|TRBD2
CASSFSGATDTQYF
TGTGCCAGCAGCTTTAGCGGGGCGACAGATACGCAGTATTTT
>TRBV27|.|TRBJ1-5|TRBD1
CASSPGQGMRPQHF
TGTGCCAGCAGTCCAGGACAGGGGATGCGGCCCCAGCATTTT
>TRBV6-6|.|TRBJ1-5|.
CASSVYGDQPQHF
TGTGCCAGCAGTGTTTACGGAGATCAGCCCCAGCATTTT
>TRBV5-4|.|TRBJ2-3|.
CASSLKILRTGTDTQYF
TGTGCCAGCAGCCTCAAGATTTTACGGACAGGCACAGATACGCAGTATTTT
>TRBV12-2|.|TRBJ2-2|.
CASRLYKERARLIASKGDTGELFF
TGTGCAAGTCGCTTATATAAAGAACGCGCCCGACTAATCGCGTCCAAGGGCGACACCGGGGAGCTGTTTTTT
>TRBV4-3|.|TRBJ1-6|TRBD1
CASSQETGRGHSPLHF
TGCGCCAGCAGCCAAGAGACCGGCAGGGGGCATTCACCCCTCCACTTT
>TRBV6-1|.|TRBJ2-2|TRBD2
CASSVTSAIGTGELFF
TGTGCCAGCAGTGTCACTAGCGCCATCGGCACCGGGGAGCTGTTTTTT
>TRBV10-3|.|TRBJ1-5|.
CAISESWRQGWGKSNQPQHF
TGTGCCATCAGTGAGTCATGGCGGCAGGGATGGGGTAAAAGCAATCAGCCCCAGCATTTT
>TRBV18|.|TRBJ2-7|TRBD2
CASSPSGGVYEQYF
TGTGCCAGCTCACCTTCCGGGGGGGTCTACGAGCAGTACTTC
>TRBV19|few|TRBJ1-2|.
CASHDYLGGYTF
TGTGCCAGTCACGATTATCTAGGAGGCTACACCTTC
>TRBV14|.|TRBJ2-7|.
CASSQLYEQYF
TGTGCCAGCAGCCAACTCTACGAGCAGTACTTC
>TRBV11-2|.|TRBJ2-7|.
CASSSTAWDLYEQYF
TGTGCCAGCAGCTCGACAGCGTGGGACTTGTACGAGCAGTACTTC
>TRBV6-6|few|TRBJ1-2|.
CASSYEGVGYTF
TGTGCCAGCAGTTACGAGGGTGTTGGCTACACCTTC
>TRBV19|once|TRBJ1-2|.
CASSSRNYGYTF
TGTGCCAGTAGTTCCCGTAACTATGGCTACACCTTC
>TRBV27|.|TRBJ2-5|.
CASSIHLGGVGTQYF
TGTGCCAGCAGTATCCACTTGGGAGGAGTAGGGACCCAGTACTTC
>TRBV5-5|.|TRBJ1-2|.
CASSSGQLYGYTF
TGTGCCAGCAGCTCAGGGCAGCTCTATGGCTACACCTTC
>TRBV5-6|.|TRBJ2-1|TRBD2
CASDRLAGVRVEQFF
TGTGCCAGCGACAGACTAGCGGGGGTGCGCGTTGAGCAGTTCTTC
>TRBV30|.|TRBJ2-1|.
CAWSTLTGYNEQFF
TGTGCCTGGAGTACCCTGACAGGCTACAATGAGCAGTTCTTC
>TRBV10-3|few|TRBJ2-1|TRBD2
CAISDYIAGSAYNEQFF
TGTGCCATCAGTGATTACATAGCGGGCAGCGCCTACAATGAGCAGTTCTTC
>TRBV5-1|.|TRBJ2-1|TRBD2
CASSLVRTSGRNEQFF
TGCGCCAGCAGCTTGGTACGGACTAGCGGGCGGAATGAGCAGTTCTTC
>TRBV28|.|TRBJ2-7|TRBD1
CASSLRQGSYSYEQYF
TGTGCCAGCAGTTTACGACAGGGGAGTTACTCCTACGAGCAGTACTTC
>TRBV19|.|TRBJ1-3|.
CASRSGLSGNTIYF
TGTGCCAGTAGATCGGGACTCTCTGGAAACACCATATATTTT